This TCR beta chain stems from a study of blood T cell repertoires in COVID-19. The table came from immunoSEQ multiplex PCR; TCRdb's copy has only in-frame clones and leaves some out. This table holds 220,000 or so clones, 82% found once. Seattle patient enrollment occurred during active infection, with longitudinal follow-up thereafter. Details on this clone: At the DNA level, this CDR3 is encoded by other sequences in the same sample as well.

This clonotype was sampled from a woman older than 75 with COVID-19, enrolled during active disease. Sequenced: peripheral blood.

The CDR3 is CASSPSGSRDTQYF. CDR3 DNA: TGTGCCAGCAGCCCTAGCGGGAGTAGAGATACGCAGTATTTT. The rearrangement joins TRBV7-6 to TRBJ2-3; 10 bases line up with TRBD2. Germline loops: CDR1 SGHVS, CDR2 FNYEAQ. The CDR3 covers 14 residues. Trimming removed 5 bases from V and 5 bases from J; junction bases left unmatched: 4.